This paragraph reports one T cell receptor beta chain. Germline CDR1 reads MNHNY; CDR2 reads SVGAGI (reference sequence). Trimming stripped 6 bases from V and 6 bases from J, with 17 bases between. The CDR3 contains 14 residues. Profiling relied on immunoSEQ multiplex PCR, and the TCRdb table lists in-frame clones only, not all of them. In the table there are 45,000 to 60,000 clones, 90% to 95% of which are singletons. This sample was taken from a study of control samples from healthy donors and cancer patients. The rearrangement links TRBV6-6 to TRBJ1-2, with a possible D match to TRBD1 (5 bases). What was sequenced was blood. The receptor was isolated from a man aged 25 to 45 in good health. The CDR3 DNA reads TGTGCCAGCAGCCACGTCCGGGGGAAACATGGCTACACCTTC. Residues: CASSHVRGKHGYTF.